This TCR beta chain derives from a study of T cells in tuberculosis. Study details: This South African cohort compared adolescents with or without latent tuberculosis against adults with active tuberculosis. Study-level points and caveats: Active tuberculosis TCR-alpha repertoires lay closer to GMM-specific TCRs than IGRA-negative controls, suggesting clonal expansion.

The protocol was immunoSEQ multiplex PCR, while the TCRdb copy is restricted to in-frame clones and leaves out a portion. This table has some 30,000 clones, 80% to 95% appearing once. On this clone: Its specificity is not known.

Tuberculin skin test and IGRA determined adolescents' latent tuberculosis status at entry. Unsorted cryopreserved PBMC were sequenced, averaging about 100,000 T cells per clinical donor. Source material: PBMCs. This TCR was sampled from a donor between 10 and 29 years old with latent tuberculosis or without tuberculosis infection. Some clones in this sample may be carry-over from other donors' samples.

The DNA of the CDR3 is TGTGCCAGTAGTACGGGGGGGGCAAGGGTAAACACAGATACGCAGTATTTT. Amino acid sequence: CASSTGGARVNTDTQYF. The V gene is TRBV19, the J gene TRBJ2-3; 8 nucleotides align to TRBD2. This CDR3 spans 17 amino acids. V shed 4 bases, J shed 2 bases, and the junction held 11 bases outside the gene matches. Per the germline V gene, CDR1 is LNHDA and CDR2 is SQIVND (reference sequence).